These T cell receptor beta chains were read from a single sample in a study of blood T cell repertoires in COVID-19. Clones were sequenced by immunoSEQ multiplex PCR, and TCRdb holds only the in-frame ones, with some missing. Of about 340,000 clones in the sample, roughly 90% were seen once. Sequencing was done on a sample of PBMCs or T cells enriched from blood (not recorded which). These receptors were obtained from a woman under 40 who had recovered from COVID-19. Each CDR3 is given with its conserved first and last residue. D genes are given only for firm matches. Size is stated for part of the rows, as once, few or many counts, or as a class when the clone is expanded.

d_gene	abundance	j_gene	v_gene	CDR3nt	CDR3aa
TRBD2	.	TRBJ2-7	TRBV7-2	TGTGCCAGCAGCGTCTCCGGGACTAGCGGGGCATCCTACGAGCAGTACTTC	CASSVSGTSGASYEQYF
TRBD2	.	TRBJ2-3	TRBV7-2	TGTGCCAGCAGCTTAGAATTTTGGCGGGAGGAACAAGATACGCAGTATTTT	CASSLEFWREEQDTQYF
.	.	TRBJ2-3	TRBV21-1	TGTGCCAGCAGCAAAGGGGGACAGGGGGAATATTTT	CASSKGGQGEYF
.	.	TRBJ1-6	TRBV5-4	TGTGCCAGCAGCATAGACAGAGATAATTCACCCCTCCACTTT	CASSIDRDNSPLHF
TRBD1	.	TRBJ1-5	TRBV6-5	TGTGCCACCTCCTGGGGGGCAGGGGGAAATCAGCCCCAGCATTTT	CATSWGAGGNQPQHF
TRBD1	.	TRBJ2-1	TRBV7-8	TGTGCCAGCAAGCGTACCCCGGGACAGGGGGCGGGTGAGCAGTTCTTC	CASKRTPGQGAGEQFF
.	.	TRBJ1-1	TRBV5-4	TGTGCCAGCAGCGGCAGGAACACTGAAGCTTTCTTT	CASSGRNTEAFF
.	.	TRBJ2-1	TRBV7-3	TGTGCCAGCAGCTTAGGCGCCAGGTCATTATACAATGAGCAGTTCTTC	CASSLGARSLYNEQFF
.	few	TRBJ1-2	TRBV11-3	TGTGCCAGCAGCTTAACAGGGAGCTATGGCTACACCTTC	CASSLTGSYGYTF
TRBD2	.	TRBJ2-1	TRBV5-5	TGTGCCAGCAGCTTGAGAGCGGGATCCTACAATGAGCAGTTCTTC	CASSLRAGSYNEQFF
TRBD2	.	TRBJ2-1	TRBV7-3	TGTGCCAGCAGCCCGAACCCGGGACTAGCGGGAGAAAATGAGCAGTTCTTC	CASSPNPGLAGENEQFF
TRBD2	.	TRBJ2-7	TRBV4-3	TGCGCCAGCAGCCAAGATTCCGCGGCGGGGGGGACATCCTACGAGCAGTACTTC	CASSQDSAAGGTSYEQYF
.	.	TRBJ1-5	TRBV4-1	TGCGCCAGCAGCCCCGTAGGGGCGGGGAGCAATCAGCCCCAGCATTTT	CASSPVGAGSNQPQHF
.	.	TRBJ2-2	TRBV6-2/TRBV6-3	TGTGCCAGCAGTTACTTCGACGGGATCGAGGGGGAGCTGTTTTTT	CASSYFDGIEGELFF
TRBD1	.	TRBJ2-7	TRBV14	TGTGCCAGCAGAATTTCAGGGGGTGGCGGCGAGCAGTACTTC	CASRISGGGGEQYF
TRBD1	.	TRBJ2-2	TRBV7-3	TGTGCCAGCAGCTCGGGACAGGGGGCCCGGCCGAACACCGGGGAGCTGTTTTTT	CASSSGQGARPNTGELFF
TRBD2	.	TRBJ2-1	TRBV5-3	TGTGCCAGAAGTCATCTAGCGGGAGGCCACAATGAGCAGTTCTTC	CARSHLAGGHNEQFF
.	once	TRBJ2-5	TRBV18	TGTGCCAGCTCACCTACAGAGGGAGAGACCCAGTACTTC	CASSPTEGETQYF
.	.	TRBJ1-2	TRBV6-5	TGTGCCAGCAGTTACTCGGGCAGGTTCCTCGACGGCTACACCTTC	CASSYSGRFLDGYTF
.	.	TRBJ2-1	TRBV18	TGTGCCAGCTCACCAACTTTCTTTAGACAGGGAGGAAGCGATGAGCAGTTCTTC	CASSPTFFRQGGSDEQFF
TRBD1	.	TRBJ2-7	TRBV7-9	TGTGCCAGCAGCCCGATCCTCACTGTAACAGGGGGCACGGACGAGCAGTACTTC	CASSPILTVTGGTDEQYF
.	.	TRBJ1-6	TRBV2	TGTGCCAGCAGAAATGTCGCCCGGGGTTCACCCCTCCACTTT	CASRNVARGSPLHF
.	.	TRBJ1-2	TRBV28	TGTGCCAGCAGTCCCCCGACAGGCAGCGGCTACACCTTC	CASSPPTGSGYTF
TRBD1	.	TRBJ1-2	TRBV5-1	TGCGCCAGCGGAATGCCGGACAGGGAGGGTGGCTACACCTTC	CASGMPDREGGYTF
TRBD2	.	TRBJ2-1	TRBV12-5	TGTGCTAGTGGTCCGGGACTAGCGGGGGACTCTAGCGATGAGCAGTTCTTC	CASGPGLAGDSSDEQFF
.	.	TRBJ2-5	TRBV11-2	TGTGCCAGCAGCCCGGGCTCAGGGGAGACCCAGTACTTC	CASSPGSGETQYF
TRBD1	.	TRBJ1-2	TRBV5-4	TGTGCCAGCAGCTTGGCCGGGACAGCCAACTATGGCTACACCTTC	CASSLAGTANYGYTF
TRBD2	few	TRBJ2-5	TRBV4-1	TGCGCCAGCAGCCAAGGGCGGCGGGGGGGCGTTTGGGAGACCCAGTACTTC	CASSQGRRGGVWETQYF
.	.	TRBJ1-2	TRBV29-1	TGCAGCGTCGGGGGAGTTAACTATGGCTACACCTTC	CSVGGVNYGYTF
.	once	TRBJ1-5	TRBV16	TGTGCCAGCAGCCAAAGGGGTCGGAGCAATCAGCCCCAGCATTTT	CASSQRGRSNQPQHF
TRBD1	.	TRBJ1-1	TRBV6-4	TGTGCCAGCAAATCCGCGGGAACAGGGGCTGAAGCTTTCTTT	CASKSAGTGAEAFF
TRBD1	.	TRBJ2-7	TRBV6-5	TGTGCCAGCAGTACAGGACAGGGGATGTCCTACGAGCAGTACTTC	CASSTGQGMSYEQYF
.	.	TRBJ1-2	TRBV7-9	TGTGCCAGCATCCACTTTGGGCAGGGTGCTGGCTACACCTTC	CASIHFGQGAGYTF
.	.	TRBJ2-7	TRBV5-1	TGCGCCAGCAGCTTGGAGTGGCAGTACGAGCAGTACTTC	CASSLEWQYEQYF
TRBD2	.	TRBJ2-3	TRBV25-1	TGTGCCAGCAGACTAGCGGGAGAAGATACGCAGTATTTT	CASRLAGEDTQYF
TRBD1	.	TRBJ1-2	TRBV5-1	TGCGCCAGCAGCGGCCAGGGACAGGGAAACTATGGCTACACCTTC	CASSGQGQGNYGYTF
TRBD1	.	TRBJ2-1	TRBV9	TGTGCCAGCAGCGTCGTAGGGAGACAGGGGTCGAATGAGCAGTTCTTC	CASSVVGRQGSNEQFF
.	.	TRBJ2-3	TRBV14	TGTGCCAGCAGCAGGCGGGCGGGGATAGATACGCAGTATTTT	CASSRRAGIDTQYF
TRBD1	.	TRBJ1-1	TRBV27	TGTGCCAGCAGAGCGTTAACAGGGGGCGAGGGGAACACTGAAGCTTTCTTT	CASRALTGGEGNTEAFF
.	once	TRBJ1-1	TRBV19	TGTGCCAGTAGTATAGGTTACCGGGAAGGCACTGAAGCTTTCTTT	CASSIGYREGTEAFF
.	.	TRBJ2-3	TRBV28	TGTGCCAGCAGCCGGAACAGGGTCGACGTAGTCACAGATACGCAGTATTTT	CASSRNRVDVVTDTQYF
.	.	TRBJ1-4	TRBV10-3	TGTGCCATCAGTGAGTTTGGGGGGGAAATTAATGAAAAACTGTTTTTT	CAISEFGGEINEKLFF
.	few	TRBJ1-2	TRBV27	TGTGCCACCGGGTCAGGGGTTTATGGCTACACCTTC	CATGSGVYGYTF
.	once	TRBJ2-7	TRBV5-6	TGTGCCAGCAGCTTGGGTGGGGGCAACTGGGACGAGCAGTACTTC	CASSLGGGNWDEQYF
.	.	TRBJ1-1	TRBV5-8	TGTGCCAGCAGCTTGGAAGAAAGCCCTGAAGCTTTCTTT	CASSLEESPEAFF
.	.	TRBJ2-1	TRBV15	TGTGCCACCAGCAGAGGCGGGATGGGAACCTACAATGAGCAGTTCTTC	CATSRGGMGTYNEQFF
TRBD2	.	TRBJ2-1	TRBV5-4	TGTGCCAGCAGCTTTATGGTGCGGGAGGGAGTCTACAATGAGCAGTTCTTC	CASSFMVREGVYNEQFF